A few counts support the clone carrying this T cell receptor (beta chain). The antigen remains unidentified. This sample stems from a study of cytomegalovirus exposure and HLA in healthy donors. Study as a whole: As an earlier analysis found, roughly 170 million T cells yielded fewer than 130 million unique TCR beta sequences. Study results and caveats: 164 TCR beta chains were listed as cytomegalovirus-associated. It was reported that the classifier diagnosed cytomegalovirus status with high specificity and sensitivity in both the original and validation cohorts.

Germline loops: CDR1 MGHRA, CDR2 YSYEKL. The CDR3 extends over 18 amino acids. V was clipped by 6 bases and J by 5 bases, with 28 bases between them. Primers: 60 Vbeta forward and 13 Jbeta reverse. Clones were sequenced by immunoSEQ multiplex PCR, and TCRdb holds only the in-frame ones, with some missing. The sample comprises under 130,000 clones, 78% of which are singletons, and under 1.5% rests with the top ten. This clonotype was obtained from a man aged 30-40 years in good health and CMV-seronegative. This chain links TRBV4-1 with TRBJ1-1; D is possibly TRBD1 (6 bases). Source material: PBMCs. The CDR3 DNA reads as TGCGCCAGCAGGGTCGACGGGACACGAACTCTGGGGAAAACTGAAGCTTTCTTT. Protein product: CASRVDGTRTLGKTEAFF.